The T cell receptor (beta chain) under discussion was sequenced for a study of cytomegalovirus exposure and HLA in healthy donors. Overall study: Early release data held 85 million to 95 million unique TCRs from HLA-typed donors. Most donors, 80% to 90% of a few hundred genotyped, fell in the Caucasian-associated ancestry cluster. Overall study findings and caveats: For TCR beta chains, V- and J-gene trimming was later linked to a missense DCLRE1C variant. In a later analysis, HLA-associated beta chains showed higher expansion and lower generation probabilities than comparable chains.

Germline V CDR1 and CDR2: GTSNPN, SVGIG (reference sequence). This CDR3 has 13 amino acids. V lost 4 bases and J lost 8, with 14 bases in between. This clone was counted a few times. Its target is unknown. PCR amplification relied on 60 Vbeta primers (plus 13 Jbeta primers). The assay was immunoSEQ multiplex PCR, and TCRdb's table has in-frame clones only and misses some. This table has about 160,000 clones, roughly four fifths appearing once. The chain couples TRBV30 to TRBJ1-4; D is ambiguous. The sequenced sample was PBMCs. The sequence was collected from a man aged 45 to 65 in good health and CMV-seropositive. This chain's CDR3 is CAWNGRLGEKLFF. In DNA form, the CDR3 reads TGTGCCTGGAATGGGAGGTTAGGAGAAAAACTGTTTTTT.